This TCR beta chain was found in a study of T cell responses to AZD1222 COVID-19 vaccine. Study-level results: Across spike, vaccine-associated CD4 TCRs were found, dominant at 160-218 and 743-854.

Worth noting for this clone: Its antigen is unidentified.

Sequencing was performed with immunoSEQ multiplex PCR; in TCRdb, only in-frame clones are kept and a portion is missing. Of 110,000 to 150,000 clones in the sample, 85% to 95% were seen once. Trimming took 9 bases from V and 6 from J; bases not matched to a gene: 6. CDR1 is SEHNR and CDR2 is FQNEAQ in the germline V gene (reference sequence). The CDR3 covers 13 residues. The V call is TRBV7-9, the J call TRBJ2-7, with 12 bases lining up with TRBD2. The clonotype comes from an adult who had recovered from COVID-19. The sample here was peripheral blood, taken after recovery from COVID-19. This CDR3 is CASRLAGAPEQYF. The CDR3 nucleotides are TGTGCCAGTCGACTAGCGGGAGCTCCCGAGCAGTACTTC.